This T cell receptor beta chain was documented in a study of T cell repertoires in cytomegalovirus infection. Across the study: CMV epitopes used comprised recently identified HLA-C-restricted ones and well-studied HLA-B-restricted ones. Public TCR beta signatures marked donors with CMV infection and the matching HLA.

The V gene's germline CDR1 is DFQATT and CDR2 SNEGSKA (reference sequence). The V gene lost 6 bases and the J gene lost 0 bases, with 10 bases spanning the gap. This CDR3 is built from 13 residues. Note on this clonotype: Antigen unknown.

Study-wide results and limits: HLA-C-restricted, CMV-specific TCR beta clonotypes were dominant ex vivo. Cumulative frequency (of public TCR beta family members) identified carriers of CMV plus the relevant HLA.

TCRdb passed the reads through MiXCR, listing each CDR3 protein once. The sample gives roughly 500,000 distinct CDR3 sequences, 30% to 40% of which show up once; about a sixth is in the top ten. This specimen consisted of cultured PBMCs, obtained from culture after CMV antigen stimulation. V and J are TRBV20-1 and TRBJ2-3; D gene unclear. The sequence was collected from a human donor in good health (CMV status not recorded). Some clones in this sample may be carry-over from other donors' samples. CDR3 sequence (DNA): TGCAGTGCGTTAGACCCTAGCACAGATACGCAGTATTTT. Protein sequence: CSALDPSTDTQYF.